Listed below are T cell receptor beta chains from one sample, sequenced in a study of blood T cell repertoires in COVID-19. Sequencing was performed with immunoSEQ multiplex PCR; in TCRdb, only in-frame clones are kept and a portion is missing. The sample consists of roughly 110,000 clones, less than 85% of them appearing once. Specimen: peripheral blood. These TCRs come from a woman in her sixties or seventies with acute or convalescent COVID-19. Both conserved end residues are part of each CDR3. A D gene is named only where the DNA matches it firmly. A row's size may be missing; if present it is once, few, many or a size class.

-	TRBJ1-3	-	TRBV6-5	CASNGAPGNTIYF	TGTGCCAGCAATGGGGCGCCTGGAAACACCATATATTTT
-	TRBJ2-1	-	TRBV28	CASTGTEATYNEQFF	TGTGCCAGCACCGGAACGGAGGCCACCTACAATGAGCAGTTCTTC
TRBD1	TRBJ2-5	-	TRBV7-2	CASSFSPGTEESQYF	TGTGCCAGCAGCTTCAGCCCCGGGACAGAAGAGAGCCAGTACTTC
-	TRBJ1-1	-	TRBV7-9	CASSWGHGNTEAFF	TGTGCCAGCAGCTGGGGACACGGGAACACTGAAGCTTTCTTT
-	TRBJ2-7	-	TRBV19	CASTNQAHEQYF	TGTGCCAGTACTAATCAGGCCCACGAGCAGTACTTC
TRBD2	TRBJ2-7	many	TRBV6-5	CASSPPGLGTYEQYF	TGTGCCAGCAGTCCTCCGGGACTAGGCACCTACGAGCAGTACTTC
-	TRBJ1-1	-	TRBV6-5	CASRPRGSETEAFF	TGTGCCAGCAGACCTCGGGGGAGTGAGACTGAAGCTTTCTTT
-	TRBJ2-3	-	TRBV11-1	CASSGSGEMADTQYF	TGTGCCAGCAGCGGATCAGGGGAAATGGCAGATACGCAGTATTTT
-	TRBJ1-2	-	TRBV7-2	CASSLDSNYGYTF	TGTGCCAGCAGCTTAGACTCAAACTATGGCTACACCTTC
TRBD1	TRBJ2-5	-	TRBV7-2	CASSPDRGLTQYF	TGTGCCAGCAGCCCAGACAGGGGGTTGACCCAGTACTTC
TRBD2	TRBJ2-1	-	TRBV2	CASRAGLAGNNEQFF	TGTGCCAGCAGAGCCGGACTAGCGGGAAACAATGAGCAGTTCTTC
TRBD1	TRBJ1-2	-	TRBV5-5	CASSPTGGNLGYTF	TGTGCCAGCAGCCCCACAGGGGGAAATCTCGGCTACACCTTC
-	TRBJ1-1	-	TRBV6-5	CASSYAQESEAFF	TGTGCCAGCAGTTACGCACAGGAGTCTGAAGCTTTCTTT
-	TRBJ2-5	-	TRBV5-1	CASSSSLSNQETQYF	TGCGCCAGCAGCTCATCCCTTTCTAATCAAGAGACCCAGTACTTC
TRBD2	TRBJ2-7	few	TRBV6-1	CASSEALAGGHREQYF	TGTGCCAGCAGTGAAGCACTAGCGGGAGGACATCGCGAGCAGTACTTC